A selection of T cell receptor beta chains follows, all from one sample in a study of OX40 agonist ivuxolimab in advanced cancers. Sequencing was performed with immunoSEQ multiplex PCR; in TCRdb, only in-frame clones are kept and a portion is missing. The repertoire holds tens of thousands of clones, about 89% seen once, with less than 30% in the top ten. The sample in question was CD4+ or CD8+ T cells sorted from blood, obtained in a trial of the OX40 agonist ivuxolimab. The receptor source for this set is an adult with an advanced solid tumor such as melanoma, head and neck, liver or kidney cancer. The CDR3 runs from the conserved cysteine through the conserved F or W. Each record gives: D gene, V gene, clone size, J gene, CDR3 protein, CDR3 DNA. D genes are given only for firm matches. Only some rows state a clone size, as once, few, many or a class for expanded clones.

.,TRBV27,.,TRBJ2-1,CASSLSPVSSYNEQFF,TGTGCCAGCAGTTTATCGCCAGTAAGCTCCTACAATGAGCAGTTCTTC
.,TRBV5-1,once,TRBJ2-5,CASSPGGGIQETQYF,TGCGCCAGCAGCCCCGGAGGGGGAATCCAAGAGACCCAGTACTTC
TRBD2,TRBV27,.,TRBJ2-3,CASSRTSGTLPQYF,TGTGCCAGCAGCAGGACTAGCGGGACCTTGCCGCAGTATTTT
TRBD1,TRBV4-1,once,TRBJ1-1,CASSQVEQGDTEAFF,TGCGCCAGCAGCCAAGTAGAACAGGGGGACACTGAAGCTTTCTTT
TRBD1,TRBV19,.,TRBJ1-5,CASSLGTGSNQPQHF,TGTGCCAGTAGTCTCGGGACAGGGAGCAATCAGCCCCAGCATTTT
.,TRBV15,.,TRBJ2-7,CATSRETGPYEQYF,TGTGCCACCAGCAGAGAAACAGGGCCCTACGAGCAGTACTTC
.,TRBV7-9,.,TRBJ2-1,CASSLPVGSYNEQFF,TGTGCCAGCAGCTTACCGGTGGGCTCCTACAATGAGCAGTTCTTC
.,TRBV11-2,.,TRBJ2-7,CASSLSLGTLSYEQYF,TGTGCCAGCAGCTTATCTCTAGGGACACTGTCCTACGAGCAGTACTTC
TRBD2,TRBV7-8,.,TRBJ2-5,CASSLRLAGPTQYF,TGTGCCAGCAGCTTAAGGCTAGCGGGACCGACCCAGTACTTC
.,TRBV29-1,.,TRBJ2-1,CSVLGQGGLSGRASYNEQFF,TGCAGCGTTCTGGGACAGGGGGGTTTAAGCGGGAGGGCCTCCTACAATGAGCAGTTCTTC
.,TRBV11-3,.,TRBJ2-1,CASSLGVAEQFF,TGTGCCAGCAGCTTAGGGGTGGCGGAGCAGTTCTTC
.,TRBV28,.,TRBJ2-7,CASDGGLAYEQYF,TGTGCCAGCGATGGTGGCCTGGCCTACGAGCAGTACTTC
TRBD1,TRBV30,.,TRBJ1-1,CAWSGGQVGTEAFF,TGTGCCTGGAGTGGAGGACAGGTAGGGACTGAAGCTTTCTTT
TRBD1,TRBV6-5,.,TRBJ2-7,CASSYSWDRGFDEQYF,TGTGCCAGCAGTTATTCCTGGGACAGGGGTTTCGACGAGCAGTACTTC
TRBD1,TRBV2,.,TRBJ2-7,CASSDPAGGVEQYF,TGTGCCAGCAGTGACCCTGCAGGGGGCGTCGAGCAGTACTTC
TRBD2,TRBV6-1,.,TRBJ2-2,CASREGTSDTGELFF,TGTGCCAGCAGGGAAGGGACTAGCGACACCGGGGAGCTGTTTTTT
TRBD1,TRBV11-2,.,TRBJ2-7,CASSSIPGQGRSYEQYF,TGTGCCAGCAGCTCCATTCCGGGACAGGGTAGAAGCTACGAGCAGTACTTC
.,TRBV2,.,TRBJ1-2,CASSVTETNYGYTF,TGTGCCAGCAGTGTAACAGAGACAAACTATGGCTACACCTTC
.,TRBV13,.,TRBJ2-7,CASSLQGFHEQYF,TGTGCCAGCAGCCTTCAGGGCTTCCACGAGCAGTACTTC
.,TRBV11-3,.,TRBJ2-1,CASSLEGGSSYNEQFF,TGTGCCAGCAGCTTAGAGGGCGGCAGCTCCTACAATGAGCAGTTCTTC
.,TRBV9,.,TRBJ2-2,CASSVVGTGELFF,TGTGCCAGCAGCGTAGTGGGCACCGGGGAGCTGTTTTTT
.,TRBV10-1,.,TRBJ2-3,CASSDRPGATSFSTDTQYF,TGCGCCAGCAGTGACCGTCCGGGAGCCACGTCCTTTAGCACAGATACGCAGTATTTT
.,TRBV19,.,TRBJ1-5,CASSIRTAYSNQPQHF,TGTGCCAGTAGTATTCGGACAGCTTATAGCAATCAGCCCCAGCATTTT
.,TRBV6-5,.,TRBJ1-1,CASSYSEAGNTEAFF,TGTGCCAGCAGTTACTCGGAGGCAGGGAACACTGAAGCTTTCTTT
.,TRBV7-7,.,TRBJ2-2,CASSFDYTGELFF,TGTGCTAGCAGTTTTGACTACACCGGGGAGCTGTTTTTT
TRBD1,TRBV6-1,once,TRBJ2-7,CASSKQGNWAYEQYF,TGTGCCAGCAGTAAACAGGGGAACTGGGCCTACGAGCAGTACTTC
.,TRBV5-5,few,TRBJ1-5,CASSAENQPQHF,TGTGCCAGCAGCGCCGAGAATCAGCCCCAGCATTTT
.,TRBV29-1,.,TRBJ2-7,CSTTTGSPYEQYF,TGCAGCACCACTACCGGGTCACCCTACGAGCAGTACTTC
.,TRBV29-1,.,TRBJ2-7,CSVEGGAGASTYEQYF,TGCAGCGTTGAAGGGGGGGCAGGGGCTTCCACCTACGAGCAGTACTTC
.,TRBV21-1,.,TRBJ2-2,CASRMTGANTGELFF,TGTGCCAGCAGGATGACAGGAGCGAACACCGGGGAGCTGTTTTTT